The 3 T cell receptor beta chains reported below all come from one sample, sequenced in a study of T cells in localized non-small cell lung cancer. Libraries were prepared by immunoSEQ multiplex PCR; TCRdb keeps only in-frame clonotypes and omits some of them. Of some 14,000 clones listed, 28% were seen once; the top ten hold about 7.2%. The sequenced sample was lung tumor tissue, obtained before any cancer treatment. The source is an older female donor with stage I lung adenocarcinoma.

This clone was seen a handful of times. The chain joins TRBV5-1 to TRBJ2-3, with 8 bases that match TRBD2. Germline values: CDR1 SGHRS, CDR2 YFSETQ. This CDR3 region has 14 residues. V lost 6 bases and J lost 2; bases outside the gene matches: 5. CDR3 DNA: TGCGCCAGCACAACTAGCGGCTACACAGATACGCAGTATTTT. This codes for CASTTSGYTDTQYF.

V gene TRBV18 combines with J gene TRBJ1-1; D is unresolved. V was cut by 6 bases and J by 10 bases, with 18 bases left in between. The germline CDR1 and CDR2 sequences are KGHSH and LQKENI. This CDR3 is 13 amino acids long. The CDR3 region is CASSLVGRDGAFF. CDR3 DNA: TGTGCCAGCTCCCTCGTCGGACGAGATGGAGCTTTCTTT.

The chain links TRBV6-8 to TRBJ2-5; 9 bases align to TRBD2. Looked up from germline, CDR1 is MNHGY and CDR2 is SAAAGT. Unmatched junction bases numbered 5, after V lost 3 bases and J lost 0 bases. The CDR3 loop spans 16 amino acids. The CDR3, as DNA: TGTGCCAGCAGTTATTTGGCTAGCGGGGACCAAGAGACCCAGTACTTC. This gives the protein CASSYLASGDQETQYF.